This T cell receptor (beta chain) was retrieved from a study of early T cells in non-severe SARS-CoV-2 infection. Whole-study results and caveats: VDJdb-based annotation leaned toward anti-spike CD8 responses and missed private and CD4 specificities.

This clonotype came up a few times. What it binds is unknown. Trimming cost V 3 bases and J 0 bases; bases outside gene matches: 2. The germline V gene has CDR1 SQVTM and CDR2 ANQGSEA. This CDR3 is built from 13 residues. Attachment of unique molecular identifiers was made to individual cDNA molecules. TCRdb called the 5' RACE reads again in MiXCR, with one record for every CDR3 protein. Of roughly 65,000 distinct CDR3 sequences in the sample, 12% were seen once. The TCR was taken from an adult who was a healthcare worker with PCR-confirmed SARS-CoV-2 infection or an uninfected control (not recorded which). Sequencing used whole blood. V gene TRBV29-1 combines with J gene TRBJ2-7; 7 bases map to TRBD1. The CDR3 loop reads CSVETGFSYEQYF. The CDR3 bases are TGCAGCGTTGAGACAGGGTTCTCCTACGAGCAGTACTTC.